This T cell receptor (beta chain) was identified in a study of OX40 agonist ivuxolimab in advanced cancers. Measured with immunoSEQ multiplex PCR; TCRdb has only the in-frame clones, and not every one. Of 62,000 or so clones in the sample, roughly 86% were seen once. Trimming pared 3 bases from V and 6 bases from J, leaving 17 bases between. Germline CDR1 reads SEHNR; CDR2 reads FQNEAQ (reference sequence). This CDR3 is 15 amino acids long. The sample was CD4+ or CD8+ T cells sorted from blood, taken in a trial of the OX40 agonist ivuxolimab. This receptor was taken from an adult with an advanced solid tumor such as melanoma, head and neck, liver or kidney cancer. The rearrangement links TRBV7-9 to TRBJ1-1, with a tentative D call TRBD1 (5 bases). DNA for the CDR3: TGTGCCAGCAGCTTGGTCGAAAATAGGGACTCTGAAGCTTTCTTT. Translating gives CASSLVENRDSEAFF.